This T cell receptor beta chain was retrieved from a study of T cell responses to AZD1222 COVID-19 vaccine. Findings of the study overall: Spike was spanned by vaccine-associated CD4 TCRs, which were dominant at 160-218 and 743-854. The donor cohort was predominantly white British with a female majority, and clonal diversity may have been underestimated. Once two AZD1222 doses were given, Spike-specific TCR breadth and depth went up.

About this clone itself: The antigen remains undetermined.

Measured with immunoSEQ multiplex PCR; TCRdb has only the in-frame clones, and not every one. The table shows some 120,000 clones, with less than 95% occurring only once. This sample comprised peripheral blood, obtained on day 0 of AZD1222 vaccination. This receptor was taken from an adult in good health.

The CDR3: CAISAVNGELFF. The CDR3 DNA reads TGTGCCATCAGTGCCGTCAACGGGGAGCTGTTTTTT. The J gene is TRBJ2-2, the V gene TRBV10-3; no firm D call. Germline V CDR1 and CDR2: ENHRY, SYGVKD. V was pared by 4 bases and J by 7 bases, with 7 bases between. The CDR3 extends over 12 amino acids.